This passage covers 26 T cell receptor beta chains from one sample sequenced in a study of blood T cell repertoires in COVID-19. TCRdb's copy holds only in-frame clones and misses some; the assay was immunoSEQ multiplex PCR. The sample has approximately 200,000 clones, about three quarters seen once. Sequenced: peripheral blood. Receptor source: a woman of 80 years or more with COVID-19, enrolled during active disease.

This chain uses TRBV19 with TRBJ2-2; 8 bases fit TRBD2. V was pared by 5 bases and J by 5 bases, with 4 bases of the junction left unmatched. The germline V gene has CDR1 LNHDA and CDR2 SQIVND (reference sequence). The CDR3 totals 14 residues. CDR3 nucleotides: TGTGCCAGTAGTTGGCGGGGGGTGACCGGGGAGCTGTTTTTT. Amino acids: CASSWRGVTGELFF.

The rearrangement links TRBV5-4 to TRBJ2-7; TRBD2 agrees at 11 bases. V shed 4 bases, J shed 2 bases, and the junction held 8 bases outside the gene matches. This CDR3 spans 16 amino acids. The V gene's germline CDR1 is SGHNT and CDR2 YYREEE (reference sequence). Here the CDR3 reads CASSPWPSGRTYEQYF. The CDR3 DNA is TGTGCCAGCAGCCCTTGGCCTAGCGGGAGGACCTACGAGCAGTACTTC.

The CDR3 spells CASSLSGGESYNEQFF. CDR3 bases: TGCGCCAGCAGCTTGTCAGGGGGAGAATCCTACAATGAGCAGTTCTTC. The chain uses TRBV5-1 and TRBJ2-1; 7 nucleotides align to TRBD1. J was trimmed by 1 base and V by 1 base; bases with no gene match: 5. The CDR3 has 16 residues. Germline V CDR1 and CDR2: SGHRS, YFSETQ.

CDR3 region: CASSPDRGQAFF. CDR3 DNA sequence: TGTGCCAGCAGCCCGGACAGGGGGCAAGCTTTCTTT. This sequence joins TRBV5-5 and TRBJ1-1; 11 nucleotides align to TRBD1. Germline V lookup: CDR1 SGHKS, CDR2 YYEKEE (reference sequence). The CDR3 consists of 12 residues. The ends lost 4 bases at V and 9 bases at J; junction bases unmatched: 2.

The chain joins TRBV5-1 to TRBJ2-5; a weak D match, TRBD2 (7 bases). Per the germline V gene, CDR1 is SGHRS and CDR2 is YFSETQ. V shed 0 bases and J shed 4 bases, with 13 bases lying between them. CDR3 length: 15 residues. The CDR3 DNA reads TGCGCCAGCAGCTTGGAACAGGGAGGGCCAGAGACCCAGTACTTC. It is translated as CASSLEQGGPETQYF.

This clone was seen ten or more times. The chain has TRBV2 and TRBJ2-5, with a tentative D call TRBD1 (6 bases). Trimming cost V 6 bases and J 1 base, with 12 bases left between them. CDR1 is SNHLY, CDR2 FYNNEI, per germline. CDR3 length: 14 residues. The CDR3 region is CASRRQVLQETQYF. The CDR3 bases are TGTGCCAGCAGGCGACAGGTACTCCAAGAGACCCAGTACTTC.

The CDR3 DNA follows: TGCGCCAGCAGCTCTCGAAACACGGGAGAGTTCACCGGGGAGCTGTTTTTT. Amino acids: CASSSRNTGEFTGELFF. This chain connects TRBV4-1 to TRBJ2-2, with D possibly being TRBD2 (6 bases). The germline V and J ends were trimmed by 5 bases and 4 bases, with 20 bases remaining between them. CDR1 is MGHRA and CDR2 is YSYEKL in the germline V gene. There are 17 residues in the CDR3.

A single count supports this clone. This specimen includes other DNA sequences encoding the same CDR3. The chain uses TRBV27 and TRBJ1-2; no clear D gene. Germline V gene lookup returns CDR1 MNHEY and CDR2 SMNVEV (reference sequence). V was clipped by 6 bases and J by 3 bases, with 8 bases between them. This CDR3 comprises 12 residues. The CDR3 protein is CASRAEDYGYTF. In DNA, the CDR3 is TGTGCCAGCAGAGCAGAGGACTATGGCTACACCTTC.

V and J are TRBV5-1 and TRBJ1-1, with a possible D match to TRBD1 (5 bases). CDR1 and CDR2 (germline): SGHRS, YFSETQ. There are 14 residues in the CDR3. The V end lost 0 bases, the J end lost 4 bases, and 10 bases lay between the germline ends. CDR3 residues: CASSLALGGTEAFF. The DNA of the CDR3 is TGCGCCAGCAGCTTGGCCTTGGGGGGCACTGAAGCTTTCTTT. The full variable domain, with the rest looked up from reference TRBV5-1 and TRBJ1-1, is KAGVTQTPRYLIKTRGQQVTLSCSPISGHRSVSWYQQTPGQGLQFLFEYFSETQRNKGNFPGRFSGRQFSNSRSEMNVSTLELGDSALYLCASSLALGGTEAFFGQGTRLTVV.

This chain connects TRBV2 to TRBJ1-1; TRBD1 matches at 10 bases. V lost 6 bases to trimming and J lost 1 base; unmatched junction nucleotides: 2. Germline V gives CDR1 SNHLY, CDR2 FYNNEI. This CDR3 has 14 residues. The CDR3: CASRGDRGNTEAFF. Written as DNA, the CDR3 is TGTGCCAGCAGGGGGGACAGGGGGAACACTGAAGCTTTCTTT.

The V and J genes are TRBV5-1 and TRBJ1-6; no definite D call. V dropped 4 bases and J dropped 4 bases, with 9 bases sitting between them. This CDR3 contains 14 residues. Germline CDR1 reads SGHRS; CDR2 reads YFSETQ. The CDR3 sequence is CASSTTTYNSPLHF. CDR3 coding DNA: TGCGCCAGCAGCACCACAACATATAATTCACCCCTCCACTTT.

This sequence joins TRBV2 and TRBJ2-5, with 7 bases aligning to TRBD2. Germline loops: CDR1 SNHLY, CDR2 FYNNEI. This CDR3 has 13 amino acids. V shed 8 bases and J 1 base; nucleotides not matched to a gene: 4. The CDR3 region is CASERGLQETQYF. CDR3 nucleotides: TGTGCCAGCGAGCGGGGACTCCAAGAGACCCAGTACTTC.

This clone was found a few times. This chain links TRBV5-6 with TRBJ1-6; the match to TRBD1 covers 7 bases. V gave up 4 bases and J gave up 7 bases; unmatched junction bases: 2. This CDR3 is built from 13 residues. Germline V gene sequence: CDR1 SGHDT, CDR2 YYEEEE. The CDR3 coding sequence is TGTGCCAGCAGCGACAGGGCCAATTCACCCCTCCACTTT. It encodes CASSDRANSPLHF.

CDR3 protein: CASSLLSGSSYNEQFF. Here the CDR3 DNA reads TGTGCCAGCAGCTTATTGTCCGGGAGCTCCTACAATGAGCAGTTCTTC. The gene calls are TRBV7-9 and TRBJ2-1, with TRBD2 as a possible D gene (6 bases). CDR3 length: 16 amino acids. The germline gives CDR1 SEHNR, CDR2 FQNEAQ (reference sequence). The V end was cut by 2 bases, the J end by 0 bases, with 11 bases between.

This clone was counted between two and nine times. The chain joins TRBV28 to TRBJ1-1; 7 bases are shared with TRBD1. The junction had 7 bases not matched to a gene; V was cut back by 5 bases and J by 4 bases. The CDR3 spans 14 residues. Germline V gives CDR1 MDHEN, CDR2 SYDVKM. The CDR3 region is CASSVTTGTTEAFF. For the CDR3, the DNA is TGTGCCAGCAGTGTGACGACAGGGACCACTGAAGCTTTCTTT. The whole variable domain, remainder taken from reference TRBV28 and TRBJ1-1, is DVKVTQSSRYLVKRTGEKVFLECVQDMDHENMFWYRQDPGLGLRLIYFSYDVKMKEKGDIPEGYSVSREKKERFSLILESASTNQTSMYLCASSVTTGTTEAFFGQGTRLTVV.

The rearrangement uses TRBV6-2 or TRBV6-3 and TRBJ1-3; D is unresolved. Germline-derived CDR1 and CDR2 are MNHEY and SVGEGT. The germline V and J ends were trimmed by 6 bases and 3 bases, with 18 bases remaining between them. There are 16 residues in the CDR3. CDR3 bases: TGTGCCAGCAGCCCTTCCTTGGGAGGTAGTGGAAACACCATATATTTT. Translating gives CASSPSLGGSGNTIYF.

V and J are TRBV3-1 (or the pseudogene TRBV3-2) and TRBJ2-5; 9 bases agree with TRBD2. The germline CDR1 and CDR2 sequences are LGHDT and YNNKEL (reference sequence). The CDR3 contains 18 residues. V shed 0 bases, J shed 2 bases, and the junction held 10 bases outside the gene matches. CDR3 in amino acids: CASSQDNSGLAGQETQYF. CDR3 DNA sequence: TGTGCCAGCAGCCAAGATAATTCGGGGCTAGCGGGGCAAGAGACCCAGTACTTC.

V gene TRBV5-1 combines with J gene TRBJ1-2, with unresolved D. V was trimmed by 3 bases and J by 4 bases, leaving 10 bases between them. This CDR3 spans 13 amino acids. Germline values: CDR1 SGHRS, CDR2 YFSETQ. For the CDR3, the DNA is TGCGCCAGCAGCTCTGGAGGAGTCTATGGCTACACCTTC. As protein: CASSSGGVYGYTF.

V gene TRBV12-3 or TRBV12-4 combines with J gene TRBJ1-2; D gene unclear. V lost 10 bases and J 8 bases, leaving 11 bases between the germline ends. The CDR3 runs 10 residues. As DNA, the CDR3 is TGTGCCAACAGAGAGTTAGGCTACACCTTC. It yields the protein CANRELGYTF.

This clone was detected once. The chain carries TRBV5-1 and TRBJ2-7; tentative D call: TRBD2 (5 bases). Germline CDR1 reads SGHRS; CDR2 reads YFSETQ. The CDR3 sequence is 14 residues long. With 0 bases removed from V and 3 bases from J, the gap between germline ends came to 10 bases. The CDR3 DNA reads TGCGCCAGCAGCTTGGCGATAGAGGGCTACGAGCAGTACTTC. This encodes CASSLAIEGYEQYF.

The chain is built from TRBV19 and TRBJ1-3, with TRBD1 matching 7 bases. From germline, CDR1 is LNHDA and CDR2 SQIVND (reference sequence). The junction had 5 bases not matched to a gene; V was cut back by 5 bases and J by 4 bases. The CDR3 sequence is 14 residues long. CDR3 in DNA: TGTGCCAGTAGTGACAGGGCAGCAGGAAACACCATATATTTT. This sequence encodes CASSDRAAGNTIYF.

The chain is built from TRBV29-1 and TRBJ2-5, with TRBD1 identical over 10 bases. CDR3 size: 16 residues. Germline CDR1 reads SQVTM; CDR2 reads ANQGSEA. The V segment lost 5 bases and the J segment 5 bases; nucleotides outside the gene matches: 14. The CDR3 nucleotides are TGCAGCGTTCCTACGCCCGGGACAGGGGTGAGGGAGACCCAGTACTTC. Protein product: CSVPTPGTGVRETQYF.

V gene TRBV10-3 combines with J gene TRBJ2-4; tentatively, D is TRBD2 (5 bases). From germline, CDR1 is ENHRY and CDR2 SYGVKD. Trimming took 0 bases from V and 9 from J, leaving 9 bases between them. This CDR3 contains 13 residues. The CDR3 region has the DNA TGTGCCATCAGTGAGTCGAGGGAGTCCATTCAGTACTTC. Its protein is CAISESRESIQYF.

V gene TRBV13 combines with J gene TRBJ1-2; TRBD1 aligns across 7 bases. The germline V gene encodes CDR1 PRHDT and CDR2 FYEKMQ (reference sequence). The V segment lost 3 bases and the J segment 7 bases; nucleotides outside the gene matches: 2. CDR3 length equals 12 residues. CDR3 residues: CASSFDRAGYTF. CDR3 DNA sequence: TGTGCCAGCAGCTTTGACAGGGCTGGCTACACCTTC.

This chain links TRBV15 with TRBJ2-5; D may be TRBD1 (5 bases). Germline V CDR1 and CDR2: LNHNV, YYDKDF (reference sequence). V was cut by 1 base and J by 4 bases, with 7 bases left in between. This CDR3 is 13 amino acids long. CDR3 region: CATSRVRAETQYF. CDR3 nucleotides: TGTGCCACCAGCAGAGTCAGGGCAGAGACCCAGTACTTC.

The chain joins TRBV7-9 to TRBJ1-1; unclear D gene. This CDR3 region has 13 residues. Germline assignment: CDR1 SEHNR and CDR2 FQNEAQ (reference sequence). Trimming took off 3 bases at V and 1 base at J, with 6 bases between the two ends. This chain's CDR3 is CASSFVENTEAFF. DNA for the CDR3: TGTGCCAGCAGCTTCGTAGAGAACACTGAAGCTTTCTTT.